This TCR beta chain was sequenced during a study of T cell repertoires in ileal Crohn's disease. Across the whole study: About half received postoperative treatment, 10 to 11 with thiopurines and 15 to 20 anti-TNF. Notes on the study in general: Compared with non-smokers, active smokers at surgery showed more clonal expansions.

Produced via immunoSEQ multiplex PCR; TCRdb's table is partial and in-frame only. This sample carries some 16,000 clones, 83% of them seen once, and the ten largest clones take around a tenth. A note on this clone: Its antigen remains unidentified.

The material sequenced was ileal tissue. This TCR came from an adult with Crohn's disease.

Here the CDR3 reads CASSLRMTGKAEAFF. The CDR3 coding sequence is TGTGCCAGCAGCCTTAGGATGACAGGCAAAGCTGAAGCTTTCTTT. The J gene is TRBJ1-1, the V gene TRBV7-9; maybe TRBD1 (6 bases). V shed 5 bases and J shed 6 bases, with 19 bases lying between them. Germline V CDR1 and CDR2: SEHNR, FQNEAQ (reference sequence). This CDR3 spans 15 amino acids. Full variable domain (remainder filled in from reference TRBV7-9 and TRBJ1-1): DTGVSQNPRHKITKRGQNVTFRCDPISEHNRLYWYRQTLGQGPEFLTYFQNEAQLEKSRLLSDRFSAERPKGSFSTLEIQRTEQGDSAMYLCASSLRMTGKAEAFFGQGTRLTVV.